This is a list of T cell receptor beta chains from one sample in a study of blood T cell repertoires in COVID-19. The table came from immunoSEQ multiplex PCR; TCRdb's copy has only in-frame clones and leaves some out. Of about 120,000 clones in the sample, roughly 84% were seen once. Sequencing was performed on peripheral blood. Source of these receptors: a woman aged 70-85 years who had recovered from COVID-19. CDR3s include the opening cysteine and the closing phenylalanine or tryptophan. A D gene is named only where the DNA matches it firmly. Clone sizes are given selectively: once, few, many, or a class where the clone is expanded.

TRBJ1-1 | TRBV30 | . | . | TGTGCCTGGAGCAGGGTTAACACTGAAGCTTTCTTT | CAWSRVNTEAFF
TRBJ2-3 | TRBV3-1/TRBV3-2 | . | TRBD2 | TGTGCCAGCAGCCAATATCGAGCGGGGGCGACGGGTACGCAGTATTTT | CASSQYRAGATGTQYF
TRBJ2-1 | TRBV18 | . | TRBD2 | TGTGCCAGCTCACCGAGGGGGACTAGCGGAACTTACAATGAGCAGTTCTTC | CASSPRGTSGTYNEQFF
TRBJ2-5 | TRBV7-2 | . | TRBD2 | TGTGCCAGCACCCCATCCCCACTAGCGGGGGGAGAGACCCAGTACTTC | CASTPSPLAGGETQYF
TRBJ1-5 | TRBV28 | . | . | TGTGCCAGCAGTTTTTCAGGGAATCAGCCCCAGCATTTT | CASSFSGNQPQHF
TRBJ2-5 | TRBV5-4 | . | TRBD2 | TGTGCCAGCAGCTTACGGGGGGGAGAGACCCAGTACTTC | CASSLRGGETQYF
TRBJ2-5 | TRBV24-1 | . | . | TGTGCCACCAGTGATTTGGCCGGGAACGGCGAGACCCAGTACTTC | CATSDLAGNGETQYF
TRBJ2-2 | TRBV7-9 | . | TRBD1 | TGTGCCAGCAGCTTGATCCGGGACAGGGGGCGCGGGGAGCTGTTTTTT | CASSLIRDRGRGELFF
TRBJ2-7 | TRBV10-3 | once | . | TGTGCCATCAGTGAGCAGGGACCGGGGGAGCCCTACGAGCAGTACTTC | CAISEQGPGEPYEQYF
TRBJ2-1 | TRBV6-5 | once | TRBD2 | TGTGCCAGCACGGGACTAGGCTCCTACAATGAGCAGTTCTTC | CASTGLGSYNEQFF
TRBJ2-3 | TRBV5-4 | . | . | TGTGCCAGCAGCTTGAGGCGGGCCGGAGGGTCCCTCACAGATACGCAGTATTTT | CASSLRRAGGSLTDTQYF
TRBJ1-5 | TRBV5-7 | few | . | TGTGCCAGCAGCTTGGTTAAGGGCAGGGAAAGCAATCAGCCCCAGCATTTT | CASSLVKGRESNQPQHF